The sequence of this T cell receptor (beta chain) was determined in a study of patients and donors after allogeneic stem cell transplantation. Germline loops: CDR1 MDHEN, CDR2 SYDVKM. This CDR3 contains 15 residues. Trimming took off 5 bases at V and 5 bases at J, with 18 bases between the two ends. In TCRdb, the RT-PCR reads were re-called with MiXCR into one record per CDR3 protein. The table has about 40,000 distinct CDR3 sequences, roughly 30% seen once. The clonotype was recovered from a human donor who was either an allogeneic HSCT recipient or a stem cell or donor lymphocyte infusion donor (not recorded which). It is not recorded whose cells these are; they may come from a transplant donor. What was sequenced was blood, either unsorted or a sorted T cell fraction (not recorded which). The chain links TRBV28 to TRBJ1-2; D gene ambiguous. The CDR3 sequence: CASSAALPGLYGYTF. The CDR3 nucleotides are TGTGCCAGCAGTGCAGCCCTCCCCGGTCTGTATGGCTACACCTTC.